This paragraph covers one T cell receptor (beta chain) sequence. There were TCR beta CDR3 regions amplified from RNA transcripts. TCR CDR3 underwent first-round RT-PCR with the HTBI primer set. TCRdb itself ran the multiplex PCR reads through MiXCR, one entry per CDR3 protein. The table lists about 610,000 distinct CDR3 sequences, 14% to 15% of them singletons. The germline V gene encodes CDR1 LNHDA and CDR2 SQIVND (reference sequence). The length of the CDR3 is 14 residues. The ends were cut back, 1 base at V and 2 bases at J, with 9 bases in the middle. The data are from a study of T cells in Graves' hyperthyroidism and ophthalmopathy.

Specimen: blood. This receptor was taken from a woman in her 40s with Graves' ophthalmopathy. J is TRBJ2-7 and V is TRBV19; D is ambiguous. CDR3 in DNA: TGTGCCAGTAGTATAGCCCAAGGGCCCTACGAGCAGTACTTC. Its translation is CASSIAQGPYEQYF.